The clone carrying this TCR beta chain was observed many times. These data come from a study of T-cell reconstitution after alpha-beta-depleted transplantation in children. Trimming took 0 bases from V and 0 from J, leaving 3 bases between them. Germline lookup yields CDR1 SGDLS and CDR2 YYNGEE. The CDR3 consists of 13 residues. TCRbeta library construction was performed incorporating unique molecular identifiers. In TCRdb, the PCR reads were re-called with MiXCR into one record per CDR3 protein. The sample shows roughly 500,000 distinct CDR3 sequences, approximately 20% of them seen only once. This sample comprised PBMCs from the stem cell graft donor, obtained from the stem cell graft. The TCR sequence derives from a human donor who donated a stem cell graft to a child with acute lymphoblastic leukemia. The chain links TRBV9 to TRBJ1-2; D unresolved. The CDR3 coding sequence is TGTGCCAGCAGCGTAGAGGCTAACTATGGCTACACCTTC. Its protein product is CASSVEANYGYTF.